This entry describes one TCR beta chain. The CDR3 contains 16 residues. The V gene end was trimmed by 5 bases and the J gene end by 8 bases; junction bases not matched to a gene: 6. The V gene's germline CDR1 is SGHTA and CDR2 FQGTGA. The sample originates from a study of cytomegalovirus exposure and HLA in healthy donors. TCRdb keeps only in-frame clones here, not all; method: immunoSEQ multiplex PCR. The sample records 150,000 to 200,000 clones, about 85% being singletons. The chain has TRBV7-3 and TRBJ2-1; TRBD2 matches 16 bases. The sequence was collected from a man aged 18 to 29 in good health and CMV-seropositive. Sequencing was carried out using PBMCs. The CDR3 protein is CASSVGTSGRVDEQFF. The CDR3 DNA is TGTGCCAGCAGCGTAGGGACTAGCGGGAGGGTAGATGAGCAGTTCTTC.